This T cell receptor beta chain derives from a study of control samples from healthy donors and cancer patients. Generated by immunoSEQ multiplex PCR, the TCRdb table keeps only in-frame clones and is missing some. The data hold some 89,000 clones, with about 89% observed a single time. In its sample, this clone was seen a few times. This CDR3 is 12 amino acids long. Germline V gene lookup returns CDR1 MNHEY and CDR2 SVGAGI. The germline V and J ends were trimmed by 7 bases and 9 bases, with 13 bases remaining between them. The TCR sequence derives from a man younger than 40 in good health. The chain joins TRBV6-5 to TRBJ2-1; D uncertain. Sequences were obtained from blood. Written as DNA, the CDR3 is TGTGCCAGCAAGGCGTCGGGTCCTGAGCAGTTCTTC. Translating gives CASKASGPEQFF.